These 22 T cell receptor beta chains were sequenced from one sample in a study of siplizumab effects on memory and regulatory T cells. TCRdb keeps only in-frame clones here, not all; method: immunoSEQ multiplex PCR. This sample yields tens of thousands of clones, of which about 94% are seen a single time; around 0.3% belongs to the top ten. Sequenced sample: non-Treg CD4+ T cells sorted from blood. Receptors originate from a human donor in good health.

The chain is built from TRBV6-5 and TRBJ1-2; D is undetermined. Trimming took 6 bases from V and 6 from J, leaving 17 bases between them. The germline V gene has CDR1 MNHEY and CDR2 SVGAGI. The CDR3 spans 14 residues. CDR3 DNA: TGTGCCAGCAGGATAAGTATCGGGAGTCATGGCTACACCTTC. It translates to CASRISIGSHGYTF.

The J gene is TRBJ2-4, the V gene TRBV11-2; tentative D call: TRBD2 (5 bases). The germline CDR1 and CDR2 sequences are SGHAT and FQNNGV. The CDR3 covers 13 residues. V gave up 1 base and J gave up 8 bases, with 9 bases separating them. The CDR3 bases are TGTGCCAGCAGCTTAGGCGTCGGGGACATTCAGTACTTC. Protein sequence: CASSLGVGDIQYF.

Comments on this clone: Relative to the germline gene, one junction end is altered; a read error may explain this. V gene TRBV7-2 combines with J gene TRBJ2-7; possible D gene TRBD1, 6 bases. Looked up from germline, CDR1 is SGHTA and CDR2 is FQGNSA. This CDR3 has 13 residues. The CDR3 spells CASSLNRVGGLGF. CDR3 coding DNA: TGTGCCAGCAGCTTAAATCGCGTAGGGGGTCTGGGCTTC.

The chain couples TRBV11-2 to TRBJ2-2, with 7 bases that match TRBD2. Germline values: CDR1 SGHAT, CDR2 FQNNGV. With 4 bases clipped from V and 2 bases from J, the junction kept 7 bases outside the gene matches. The CDR3 totals 16 residues. The CDR3 loop reads CASSSRGRANTGELFF. The CDR3 coding sequence is TGTGCCAGCAGCTCGCGAGGGAGGGCAAACACCGGGGAGCTGTTTTTT.

The V call is TRBV5-1, the J call TRBJ2-5; 10 nucleotides match TRBD1. The CDR3 consists of 16 residues. Germline loops: CDR1 SGHRS, CDR2 YFSETQ. Trimming cost V 2 bases and J 4 bases; bases outside gene matches: 8. The CDR3 bases are TGCGCCAGCAGCTTTGCGACAGGGGGCTTTTTAGAGACCCAGTACTTC. This encodes CASSFATGGFLETQYF.

This sequence joins TRBV9 and TRBJ1-2, with D uncertain. This CDR3 is built from 14 residues. V was shortened by 5 bases and J by 0 bases, with 11 bases between the two germline ends. Looked up from germline, CDR1 is SGDLS and CDR2 is YYNGEE. This chain's CDR3 is CASSEAPANYGYTF. CDR3 coding DNA: TGTGCCAGCAGTGAGGCGCCTGCTAACTATGGCTACACCTTC.

The chain couples TRBV28 to TRBJ2-7, with D hard to call. The V end lost 4 bases, the J end lost 1 base, and 8 bases lay between the germline ends. Germline assignment: CDR1 MDHEN and CDR2 SYDVKM. This CDR3 has 13 amino acids. This CDR3 reads CASSSASSYEQYF. The CDR3 bases are TGTGCCAGCAGTTCGGCCAGTTCCTACGAGCAGTACTTC.

This chain connects TRBV30 to TRBJ1-1; 7 bases are shared with TRBD1. The CDR3 is 11 amino acids. Unmatched junction bases numbered 3, after V lost 8 bases and J lost 3 bases. The V gene's germline CDR1 is GTSNPN and CDR2 SVGIG (reference sequence). CDR3 protein: CAAQGYTEAFF. CDR3 bases: TGTGCCGCACAGGGGTACACTGAAGCTTTCTTT.

The chain uses TRBV5-4 and TRBJ2-4, with a tentative D call TRBD2 (5 bases). Germline V lookup: CDR1 SGHNT, CDR2 YYREEE (reference sequence). The CDR3 is made up of 13 amino acids. Between the trimmed V and J ends, which lost 4 bases and 8 bases, there was a span of 13 bases. CDR3 loop: CASSQGPGYIQYF. The CDR3 DNA is TGTGCCAGCAGCCAAGGACCGGGATACATTCAGTACTTC.

The chain links TRBV2 to TRBJ1-2, with D unresolved. Trimming pared 7 bases from V and 2 bases from J, leaving 17 bases between. The CDR3 contains 15 residues. Germline CDR1 SNHLY, CDR2 FYNNEI. Written as DNA, the CDR3 is TGTGCCAGCATTGTAGTCCTAACGGAGAACTATGGCTACACCTTC. This codes for CASIVVLTENYGYTF.

A single count supports this clone. The chain recombines TRBV4-1 with TRBJ2-3, with D hard to call. Germline V CDR1 and CDR2: MGHRA, YSYEKL. V lost 0 bases to trimming and J lost 5 bases, with 3 bases between them. The length of the CDR3 is 12 residues. CDR3 sequence (DNA): TGCGCCAGCAGCCAAGATTTAGATACGCAGTATTTT. As protein: CASSQDLDTQYF.

The J gene is TRBJ2-7, the V gene TRBV5-1; the match to TRBD1 covers 9 bases. Per germline, CDR1 SGHRS and CDR2 YFSETQ. Trimming at V came to 0 bases and at J to 3 bases, leaving 4 bases not matched to a gene. CDR3 length: 15 amino acids. The CDR3: CASSLVPGQGYEQYF. The CDR3 DNA is TGCGCCAGCAGCTTGGTACCGGGACAGGGCTACGAGCAGTACTTC.

DNA of the CDR3: TGTGCCAGCTCACCACCGTTGACAGGGAGGTATGAGCAGTTCTTC. Translating it yields CASSPPLTGRYEQFF. The chain employs TRBV18 and TRBJ2-1; D is perhaps TRBD1 (7 bases). The V end lost 0 bases, the J end lost 8 bases, and 14 bases lay between the germline ends. CDR3 length: 15 amino acids. CDR1 is KGHSH, CDR2 LQKENI, per germline.

The V and J genes are TRBV19 and TRBJ2-2, with TRBD1 as a possible D gene (6 bases). Germline assignment: CDR1 LNHDA and CDR2 SQIVND (reference sequence). The germline V and J ends were trimmed by 1 base and 5 bases, with 11 bases remaining between them. The CDR3 runs 15 residues. The CDR3 loop reads CASSIGGGPTGELFF. For the CDR3, the DNA is TGTGCCAGTAGTATAGGTGGGGGCCCGACCGGGGAGCTGTTTTTT. Full variable domain (missing parts from reference TRBV19 and TRBJ2-2): DGGITQSPKYLFRKEGQNVTLSCEQNLNHDAMYWYRQDPGQGLRLIYYSQIVNDFQKGDIAEGYSVSREKKESFPLTVTSAQKNPTAFYLCASSIGGGPTGELFFGEGSRLTVL.

This sequence joins TRBV5-1 and TRBJ1-2, with D maybe TRBD1 (6 bases). Trimming took off 4 bases at V and 6 bases at J, with 16 bases between the two ends. The CDR3 loop spans 14 amino acids. Germline V gene sequence: CDR1 SGHRS, CDR2 YFSETQ. As DNA, the CDR3 is TGCGCCAGCAGCGACAGGAGGGGGGCCAATGGCTACACCTTC. Translating gives CASSDRRGANGYTF.

The chain couples TRBV6-5 to TRBJ1-2; D unresolved. The V and J ends lost 9 bases and 7 bases respectively, with 15 bases between them. In germline, CDR1 is MNHEY, CDR2 SVGAGI. This CDR3 contains 12 residues. The CDR3 coding sequence is TGTGCCAGTAAAACGACCTCTGGTGGCTACACCTTC. The encoded protein is CASKTTSGGYTF.

The rearrangement joins TRBV27 to TRBJ1-5; TRBD1 is a possible D gene (5 bases). Deletions cut 3 bases from V and 7 bases from J, with 10 bases between. Per the germline V gene, CDR1 is MNHEY and CDR2 is SMNVEV (reference sequence). This CDR3 has 13 amino acids. The CDR3 coding sequence is TGTGCCAGCAGTTTCACCCAGGGCCAGCCCCAGCATTTT. Translation: CASSFTQGQPQHF.

The gene calls are TRBV21-1 and TRBJ2-3; TRBD1 reflects the table's D call only, with no check against the DNA. TRBV21-1 represents a pseudogene. This CDR3 contains 14 residues. CDR3 sequence: CASSKPRGEDTQYF. The CDR3 coding sequence is TGTGCCAGCTCCAAGCCCAGGGGAGAGGATACGCAGTATTTT.

The chain joins TRBV4-3 to TRBJ2-5; TRBD2 agrees at 12 bases. From germline, CDR1 is LGHNA and CDR2 YSLEER. After removal of 4 bases from V and 5 bases from J, the junction contained 8 bases not matched to a gene. This CDR3 region has 16 residues. The CDR3 bases are TGCGCCAGCAGCCGGACCCCGACTAGCGGGAGTGAGACCCAGTACTTC. Protein: CASSRTPTSGSETQYF.

As DNA, the CDR3 is TGTGCCACCAGCAGAGACCGGGGCTACAATCAGCCCCAGCATTTT. It specifies CATSRDRGYNQPQHF. V is TRBV15 and J is TRBJ1-5, with a tentative D call TRBD1 (5 bases). With 0 bases removed from V and 3 bases from J, the gap between germline ends came to 9 bases. From germline, CDR1 is LNHNV and CDR2 YYDKDF (reference sequence). This CDR3 contains 15 residues. The full variable domain, rest sourced from reference TRBV15 and TRBJ1-5, is DAMVIQNPRYQVTQFGKPVTLSCSQTLNHNVMYWYQQKSSQAPKLLFHYYDKDFNNEADTPDNFQSRRPNTSFCFLDIRSPGLGDTAMYLCATSRDRGYNQPQHFGDGTRLSIL.

In the case of this clone: This specimen includes other DNA sequences encoding the same CDR3. The V call is TRBV9, the J call TRBJ2-3; D not certain. The V gene's germline CDR1 is SGDLS and CDR2 YYNGEE. V was shortened by 0 bases and J by 0 bases, with 5 bases between the two germline ends. The CDR3 runs to 14 residues. CDR3 coding DNA: TGTGCCAGCAGCGTAGATGGGAGCACAGATACGCAGTATTTT. Its translation: CASSVDGSTDTQYF.

The V gene is TRBV5-5, the J gene TRBJ1-3, with D uncertain. This CDR3 is 13 amino acids long. Trimming removed 4 bases at V and 4 bases at J, with 9 bases between. Germline V gene lookup returns CDR1 SGHKS and CDR2 YYEKEE (reference sequence). CDR3 loop: CASSSSYGNTIYF. CDR3 nucleotides: TGTGCCAGCAGCAGCAGCTACGGAAACACCATATATTTT.